One sample yielded the 18 T cell receptor beta chains listed below, sequenced in a study of beta chain features in type 1 diabetes (dated by TCRdb to 2016 to 2018). Receptors were amplified or captured by the immunoSEQ multiplex PCR assay. The entire amount of isolated RNA was reverse transcribed using the High Capacity cDNA Reverse Transcription Kit, so the sequenced TCRB transcripts were expressed ones. TCRdb mirrors the immuneACCESS table, restricted to in-frame sequences. Some clones are absent from its copies; in checked studies, under half trace to an unresolved V gene, and the reason for the others is unknown. The table for this sample lists roughly 400,000 clones; roughly 16% of them were counted only once. The top ten clonotypes cover more than 0.015% of the sample. Sequencing was performed on naive CD4+ T cells from blood. What this sample's cell subset or site label stands for: true naive CD4+ T cells. These receptors originate from a woman in her late teens or twenties in good health.

The chain couples TRBV11-2 to TRBJ2-7, with 11 bases lining up with TRBD2. The CDR3 totals 15 residues. Trimming at V came to 3 bases and at J to 6 bases, leaving 7 bases not matched to a gene. Looked up from germline, CDR1 is SGHAT and CDR2 is FQNNGV. The DNA for the CDR3 is TGTGCCAGCAGCTTTGTGCTAGCGGGAGGAGGCGAGCAGTACTTC. Residues: CASSFVLAGGGEQYF.

This clone showed up just a few times. The chain uses TRBV27 and TRBJ2-7, with no clear D. Germline V gene lookup returns CDR1 MNHEY and CDR2 SMNVEV (reference sequence). This CDR3 has 13 amino acids. V was pared by 1 base and J by 2 bases, with 6 bases between. CDR3 protein: CASSLYRAYEQYF. In DNA, the CDR3 is TGTGCCAGCAGTTTATATCGGGCCTACGAGCAGTACTTC.

This clone was found a few times. The chain combines TRBV29-1 with TRBJ2-1; TRBD2 aligns across 7 bases. This CDR3 comprises 15 residues. V lost 6 bases, J lost 0 bases, and 8 bases stayed unmatched. Germline CDR1 reads SQVTM; CDR2 reads ANQGSEA. The CDR3 nucleotides read TGCAGCGTACTGACTAGCCGACGCTCCTACAATGAGCAGTTCTTC. It translates to CSVLTSRRSYNEQFF.

The gene calls are TRBV30 and TRBJ2-7; 14 bases fit TRBD2. V shed 3 bases, J shed 3 bases, and the junction held 4 bases outside the gene matches. The CDR3 covers 15 residues. Germline loops: CDR1 GTSNPN, CDR2 SVGIG (reference sequence). CDR3 in amino acids: CAWSFGLAGGYEQYF. CDR3 nucleotides: TGTGCCTGGAGCTTCGGACTAGCGGGGGGCTACGAGCAGTACTTC.

This clone was seen a few times. The chain is built from TRBV28 and TRBJ2-7; tentatively, D is TRBD1 (5 bases). V lost 3 bases and J 0 bases, leaving 12 bases between the germline ends. Germline CDR1 MDHEN, CDR2 SYDVKM. The CDR3 is 15 residues long. The CDR3 spells CASSFADTLSYEQYF. DNA for the CDR3: TGTGCCAGCAGTTTCGCGGACACCCTCTCCTACGAGCAGTACTTC. Together with reference TRBV28 and TRBJ2-7, the CDR3 gives the full variable domain: DVKVTQSSRYLVKRTGEKVFLECVQDMDHENMFWYRQDPGLGLRLIYFSYDVKMKEKGDIPEGYSVSREKKERFSLILESASTNQTSMYLCASSFADTLSYEQYFGPGTRLTVT.

This sequence joins TRBV5-1 and TRBJ2-7; maybe TRBD2 (6 bases). The V gene's germline CDR1 is SGHRS and CDR2 YFSETQ. The CDR3 runs 14 residues. The V end was cut by 6 bases, the J end by 3 bases, with 16 bases between. The CDR3 reads CASKLGTAGYEQYF. CDR3 bases: TGCGCCAGCAAACTCGGTACAGCGGGCTACGAGCAGTACTTC.

V is TRBV13 and J is TRBJ2-1; 8 bases fit TRBD1. CDR1 PRHDT and CDR2 FYEKMQ come from the germline V gene (reference sequence). The CDR3 length is 19 residues. V trimming: 5 bases; J trimming: 2 bases; junction bases outside the gene matches: 17. In DNA, the CDR3 is TGTGCCAGCAGCCATCTTACTTTATGGGGGACAGGAGCCTACAATGAGCAGTTCTTC. This codes for CASSHLTLWGTGAYNEQFF.

This clone showed up just a few times. The V and J genes are TRBV7-3 and TRBJ2-1; 12 bases are a match to TRBD2. From germline, CDR1 is SGHTA and CDR2 FQGTGA. Trimming at V came to 5 bases and at J to 8 bases, leaving 7 bases not matched to a gene. The CDR3 contains 15 residues. CDR3 in amino acids: CASSRGLAGSHEQFF. The CDR3, as DNA: TGTGCCAGCAGCCGCGGACTAGCGGGGAGTCATGAGCAGTTCTTC.

For the CDR3, the DNA is TGTGCCAGCAGCTTGAGGGGGAACACTGAAGCTTTCTTT. As protein: CASSLRGNTEAFF. The chain links TRBV5-6 to TRBJ1-1, with a tentative D call TRBD1 (5 bases). Germline V gene data show CDR1 as SGHDT and CDR2 as YYEEEE. The V and J ends lost 1 base and 1 base respectively, with 5 bases between them. CDR3 length equals 13 residues.

This clone was counted a few times. The chain joins TRBV30 to TRBJ1-1; D is unclear. The CDR3 runs 15 residues. Trimming stripped 0 bases from V and 1 base from J, with 12 bases between. Germline CDR1 is GTSNPN and CDR2 is SVGIG (reference sequence). The CDR3 sequence: CAWSVGPRGNTEAFF. The CDR3 region has the DNA TGTGCCTGGAGTGTAGGTCCCCGGGGGAACACTGAAGCTTTCTTT.

The sample holds a few counts of this clone. The J gene is TRBJ2-1, the V gene TRBV5-1, with D uncertain. V lost 1 base, J lost 5 bases, and 4 bases lay in between. The length of the CDR3 is 12 residues. Germline lookup yields CDR1 SGHRS and CDR2 YFSETQ. In nucleotides, the CDR3 is TGCGCCAGCAGCTTGCAGAACAATGAGCAGTTCTTC. Translating gives CASSLQNNEQFF.

This chain joins TRBV7-6 and TRBJ2-2; no clear D gene. The germline V gene encodes CDR1 SGHVS and CDR2 FNYEAQ. Trimming removed 5 bases from V and 2 bases from J, with 6 bases in between. This CDR3 region has 13 residues. CDR3 DNA: TGTGCCAGCAGCCCGGTTAACACCGGGGAGCTGTTTTTT. Translation: CASSPVNTGELFF.

This clone was detected only a few times. CDR3 nucleotides: TGTGCCAGCAACCTCAGGGTCCCCTACGAGCAGTACTTC. Translating gives CASNLRVPYEQYF. This chain uses TRBV28 with TRBJ2-7; TRBD1 might be the D (5 bases). Germline V gene data show CDR1 as MDHEN and CDR2 as SYDVKM. The V gene lost 7 bases and the J gene lost 2 bases, with 12 bases spanning the gap. The CDR3 loop spans 13 amino acids.

V usage is TRBV28 and J usage is TRBJ1-2; TRBD1 agrees at 7 bases. Trimming at V came to 6 bases and at J to 5 bases, leaving 9 bases not matched to a gene. Germline V CDR1 and CDR2: MDHEN, SYDVKM. CDR3 length equals 14 residues. The CDR3 DNA is TGTGCCAGCAGCCCCGACAGGGCTGGGTATGGCTACACCTTC. Translating gives CASSPDRAGYGYTF.

The chain has TRBV30 and TRBJ2-1; the D gene is possibly TRBD2 (6 bases). With 1 base removed from V and 2 bases from J, the gap between germline ends came to 9 bases. The length of the CDR3 is 14 residues. Looked up from germline, CDR1 is GTSNPN and CDR2 is SVGIG (reference sequence). DNA of the CDR3: TGTGCCTGGAGTGCCGGGGGAACCTACAATGAGCAGTTCTTC. As protein: CAWSAGGTYNEQFF.

The genes are TRBV30 and TRBJ1-5; weak D call: TRBD1 (6 bases). CDR1 and CDR2 from the germline V gene are GTSNPN and SVGIG (reference sequence). The CDR3 loop spans 14 amino acids. Between the trimmed V and J ends, which lost 0 bases and 7 bases, there was a span of 13 bases. The CDR3 spells CAWSVVQGSQPQHF. CDR3 in DNA: TGTGCCTGGAGTGTAGTGCAGGGGAGCCAGCCCCAGCATTTT.

V usage is TRBV7-2 and J usage is TRBJ2-1, with 12 positions matching TRBD2. Germline CDR1 is SGHTA and CDR2 is FQGNSA. This CDR3 is 15 amino acids long. The junction had 3 bases not matched to a gene; V was cut back by 5 bases and J by 4 bases. As DNA, the CDR3 is TGTGCCAGCAGCCCGACTAGCGGGAGATACAATGAGCAGTTCTTC. This encodes CASSPTSGRYNEQFF.

The chain combines TRBV7-9 with TRBJ2-3; possibly TRBD1 for D (6 bases). This CDR3 comprises 16 residues. CDR1 SEHNR and CDR2 FQNEAQ come from the germline V gene (reference sequence). V gave up 4 bases and J gave up 1 base, with 15 bases separating them. The chain's CDR3 is CASSSGSRGGTDTQYF. The DNA of the CDR3 is TGTGCCAGCAGCTCCGGGTCCAGGGGAGGCACAGATACGCAGTATTTT.